This TCR beta chain appears in the sequencing data of a study of response to subunit inactivated influenza vaccine. TCRdb passed the RT-PCR reads through MiXCR, listing each CDR3 protein once. The sample includes more than 550,000 distinct CDR3 sequences, over 9% of them seen just once. The length of the CDR3 is 15 residues. The germline V gene has CDR1 WSHSY and CDR2 SAAADI. The V segment lost 3 bases and the J segment 6 bases; nucleotides outside the gene matches: 7. In addition, the sample was reused for a study of T cells expressing NK-cell markers. As that report states: cDNA encoding TCR beta was synthesized via 5'RACE template switching incorporating UMIs.

Specimen: PBMCs from blood, collected on the day of vaccination. The sequence came from a man aged 50 to 60 who received an inactivated influenza vaccine. The V and J genes are TRBV10-2 and TRBJ2-3; 9 bases are shared with TRBD2. CDR3 sequence: CASSEPAGGLDTQYF. CDR3 coding DNA: TGCGCCAGCAGTGAACCCGCGGGGGGGCTCGATACGCAGTATTTT.